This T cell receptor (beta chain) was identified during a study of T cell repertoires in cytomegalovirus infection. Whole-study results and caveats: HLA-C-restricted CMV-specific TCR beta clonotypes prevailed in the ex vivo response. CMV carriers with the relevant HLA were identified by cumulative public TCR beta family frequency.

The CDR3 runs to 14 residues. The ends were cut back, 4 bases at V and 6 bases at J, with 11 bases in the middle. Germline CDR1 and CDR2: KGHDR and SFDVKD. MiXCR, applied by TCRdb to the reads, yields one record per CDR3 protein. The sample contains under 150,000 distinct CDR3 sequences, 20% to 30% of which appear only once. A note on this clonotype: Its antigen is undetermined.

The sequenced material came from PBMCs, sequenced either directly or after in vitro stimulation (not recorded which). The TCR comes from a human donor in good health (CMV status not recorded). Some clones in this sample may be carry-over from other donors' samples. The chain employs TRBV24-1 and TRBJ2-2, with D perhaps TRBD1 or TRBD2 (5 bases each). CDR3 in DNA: TGTGCCACCAGTGAGTTGGGGACGGCCGGGGAGCTGTTTTTT. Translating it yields CATSELGTAGELFF.